The 10 T cell receptor beta chains given below trace back to one sample, sequenced in a study of T cell responses to AZD1222 COVID-19 vaccine. Assay used: immunoSEQ multiplex PCR; TCRdb lists only in-frame clones, some missing. The profile shows 75,000 to 100,000 clones, approximately 87% of them singletons. This sample comprised peripheral blood, obtained on day 0 of AZD1222 vaccination. Every receptor here comes from an adult in good health.

The J gene is TRBJ1-2, the V gene TRBV12-3 or TRBV12-4; 8 nucleotides line up with TRBD1. V shed 4 bases, J shed 7 bases, and the junction held 5 bases outside the gene matches. The CDR3 contains 13 residues. The CDR3 DNA reads as TGTGCCAGCAGTTCCAGGGGGCGAGGTGGCTACACCTTC. This gives the protein CASSSRGRGGYTF.

This clone was seen once. The CDR3 nucleotides read TGTGCCAGCAGCGTGGCATTAATCCCTGGGACAGGGGACACTGAAGCTTTCTTT. Protein sequence: CASSVALIPGTGDTEAFF. The chain is built from TRBV9 and TRBJ1-1, with 10 bases identical to TRBD1. The CDR3 contains 18 residues. Unmatched junction bases numbered 13, after V lost 2 bases and J lost 3 bases. CDR1 is SGDLS, CDR2 YYNGEE, per germline.

J is TRBJ2-2 and V is TRBV6-2 or TRBV6-3, with D hard to call. The CDR3 contains 13 residues. Germline CDR1 reads MNHEY; CDR2 reads SVGEGT. V gave up 5 bases and J gave up 8 bases, with 12 bases separating them. CDR3 sequence (DNA): TGTGCCAGCAGTCAAGACCAGACTGGGGAGCTGTTTTTT. It is translated as CASSQDQTGELFF.

The chain is built from TRBV28 and TRBJ2-4; D is possibly TRBD1 or TRBD2 (5 bases each). Trimming took off 1 base at V and 7 bases at J, with 11 bases between the two ends. Germline-derived CDR1 and CDR2 are MDHEN and SYDVKM. CDR3 length: 14 residues. The CDR3, as DNA: TGTGCCAGCAGTTTATCGGGACGTTGGAACATTCAGTACTTC. Its protein product is CASSLSGRWNIQYF.

J is TRBJ2-7 and V is TRBV28, with TRBD2 identical over 11 bases. In germline, CDR1 is MDHEN, CDR2 SYDVKM. The CDR3 consists of 15 residues. V lost 6 bases to trimming and J lost 0 bases; unmatched junction nucleotides: 4. The CDR3 sequence is CASRTTSGSSYEQYF. The CDR3, as DNA: TGTGCCAGCAGGACAACTAGCGGGAGCTCCTACGAGCAGTACTTC.

This sequence joins TRBV6-5 and TRBJ1-1; D not resolved. CDR1 and CDR2 (germline): MNHEY, SVGAGI. The CDR3 has 11 residues. V was pared by 10 bases and J by 5 bases, with 11 bases between. In DNA form, the CDR3 reads TGTGCCACTATAATGGTTACTGAAGCTTTCTTT. This encodes CATIMVTEAFF.

This clone is termed medium-sized. J is TRBJ1-1 and V is TRBV21-1; the tabulated D call, TRBD1, remains unverified against the DNA. TRBV21-1 is classified as a pseudogene. This CDR3 comprises 16 residues. In nucleotides, the CDR3 is TGTGCCAGCAGCAAAAAAGGGGGACAGGGAGGAACTGAAGCTTTCTTT. Translating it yields CASSKKGGQGGTEAFF.

The chain combines TRBV23-1 with TRBJ2-7, with D perhaps given as TRBD1 or TRBD2 (5 bases each). TRBV23-1 is an ORF for which the function is uncertain. Trimming removed 0 bases at V and 3 bases at J, with 27 bases between. The CDR3 consists of 20 residues. CDR3 DNA sequence: TGCGCCAGCAGTCAATCGCGGAAGTTGGGACGTCCTTTAGGGTACTACGAGCAGTACTTC. The encoded protein is CASSQSRKLGRPLGYYEQYF.

The rearrangement joins TRBV15 to TRBJ1-3; D gene uncertain. This CDR3 is 15 amino acids long. CDR1 LNHNV and CDR2 YYDKDF come from the germline V gene (reference sequence). V was cut by 0 bases and J by 0 bases, with 6 bases left in between. CDR3 region: CATSREKVSGNTIYF. DNA for the CDR3: TGTGCCACCAGCAGAGAAAAGGTCTCTGGAAACACCATATATTTT.

The chain employs TRBV5-1 and TRBJ2-2; TRBD1 or TRBD2 may be the D gene (5 bases each). The CDR3 spans 18 residues. V lost 4 bases to trimming and J lost 6 bases, with 25 bases between them. Germline V gene sequence: CDR1 SGHRS, CDR2 YFSETQ. Here the CDR3 reads CASSRDGLWGSKAGELFF. As DNA, the CDR3 is TGCGCCAGCAGCCGGGACGGCTTGTGGGGGAGTAAGGCCGGGGAGCTGTTTTTT.